The 14 T cell receptor beta chains below come from one sample, sequenced in a study of control samples from healthy donors and cancer patients. Clones were sequenced by immunoSEQ multiplex PCR, and TCRdb holds only the in-frame ones, with some missing. The top ten hold approximately 1.4% of the sample, which has fewer than 200,000 clones, around 89% seen once. Sequencing was performed on blood. The receptors were sampled from a woman between 50 and 59 years old in good health.

The chain couples TRBV30 to TRBJ2-7, with 9 bases fitting TRBD1. The trim removed 3 bases at V and 2 bases at J, leaving 2 bases unmatched. The CDR3 is made up of 13 amino acids. Germline V gives CDR1 GTSNPN, CDR2 SVGIG (reference sequence). The CDR3 DNA reads as TGTGCCTGGAGAAGACAGGGGGCCTACGAGCAGTACTTC. Its protein is CAWRRQGAYEQYF.

V gene TRBV14 combines with J gene TRBJ1-1; D call uncertain. Per the germline V gene, CDR1 is SGHDN and CDR2 is FVKESK. Between the trimmed V and J ends, which lost 4 bases and 11 bases, there was a span of 5 bases. This CDR3 has 9 residues. CDR3 loop: CASSPMAFF. The DNA for the CDR3 is TGTGCCAGCAGCCCAATGGCTTTCTTT.

Of note for this clone: Other DNA sequences in this sample translate to the same CDR3. The chain employs TRBV7-3 and TRBJ2-7; no reliable D call. This CDR3 contains 12 residues. V was shortened by 5 bases and J by 6 bases, with 11 bases between the two germline ends. The V gene's germline CDR1 is SGHTA and CDR2 FQGTGA. The CDR3 protein is CASSLPMGEQYF. The CDR3 DNA sequence: TGTGCCAGCAGCCTCCCAATGGGCGAGCAGTACTTC.

The chain joins TRBV24-1 to TRBJ2-3; no reliable D call. Germline lookup yields CDR1 KGHDR and CDR2 SFDVKD. There are 13 residues in the CDR3. V was clipped by 8 bases and J by 1 base, with 9 bases between them. CDR3 loop: CATTEWGTDTQYF. In DNA, the CDR3 is TGTGCCACCACTGAGTGGGGCACAGATACGCAGTATTTT.

The rearrangement joins TRBV9 to TRBJ1-2, with D perhaps TRBD1 (6 bases). Germline V gene data show CDR1 as SGDLS and CDR2 as YYNGEE. Trimming cost V 0 bases and J 4 bases, with 16 bases left between them. The CDR3 totals 16 residues. CDR3 region: CASSVEMAGEGYGYTF. The CDR3 nucleotides are TGTGCCAGCAGCGTAGAAATGGCAGGGGAGGGCTATGGCTACACCTTC.

The count of this clone is one. The V gene is TRBV5-1, the J gene TRBJ1-2; TRBD1 might be the D (5 bases). The germline CDR1 and CDR2 sequences are SGHRS and YFSETQ. V was trimmed by 4 bases and J by 2 bases, leaving 15 bases between them. CDR3 length equals 15 residues. CDR3 nucleotide sequence: TGCGCCAGCAGCGCGGGACCAGACCCAAACTATGGCTACACCTTC. The encoded protein is CASSAGPDPNYGYTF.

The CDR3 bases are TGCGCCAGCAGCCGGCTAGCGGGTAGTTACAATGAGCAGTTCTTC. Translating gives CASSRLAGSYNEQFF. This chain joins TRBV10-1 and TRBJ2-1; 8 nucleotides align to TRBD2. The trim removed 6 bases at V and 4 bases at J, leaving 8 bases unmatched. Germline values: CDR1 WNHNN, CDR2 SYGVQD (reference sequence). This CDR3 region has 15 residues.

This clone was seen only once. This rearrangement joins TRBV4-3 to TRBJ1-1; TRBD1 is a possible D gene (5 bases). From germline, CDR1 is LGHNA and CDR2 YSLEER. The CDR3 is made up of 15 amino acids. V was clipped by 0 bases and J by 4 bases, with 12 bases between them. In DNA form, the CDR3 reads TGCGCCAGCAGCCAAGATTTGGGGCGTGGCACTGAAGCTTTCTTT. Its translation: CASSQDLGRGTEAFF.

The rearrangement uses TRBV5-4 and TRBJ2-2; 9 bases line up with TRBD2. V shed 3 bases and J 3 bases; nucleotides not matched to a gene: 9. CDR3 length equals 17 residues. CDR1 and CDR2 from the germline V gene are SGHNT and YYREEE (reference sequence). This CDR3 is CASSSSTRLADTGELFF. The CDR3 nucleotides are TGTGCCAGCAGCTCCTCGACTAGACTAGCGGACACCGGGGAGCTGTTTTTT.

The chain uses TRBV28 and TRBJ1-1; the D is unclear. V lost 5 bases to trimming and J lost 2 bases, with 12 bases between them. This CDR3 spans 14 amino acids. Germline CDR1 MDHEN, CDR2 SYDVKM. The CDR3 loop is CASSPPGGNTEAFF. The CDR3 nucleotides read TGTGCCAGCAGTCCACCGGGAGGAAACACTGAAGCTTTCTTT. Using reference TRBV28 and TRBJ1-1 for the parts outside the CDR3, the full variable domain is DVKVTQSSRYLVKRTGEKVFLECVQDMDHENMFWYRQDPGLGLRLIYFSYDVKMKEKGDIPEGYSVSREKKERFSLILESASTNQTSMYLCASSPPGGNTEAFFGQGTRLTVV.

In its sample, this clone was seen once. The CDR3 here is CASSLTGEQPQHF. Written as DNA, the CDR3 is TGTGCCAGCAGCTTAACGGGGGAACAGCCCCAGCATTTT. V is TRBV7-3 and J is TRBJ1-5; TRBD1 is a possible D gene (5 bases). The V gene's germline CDR1 is SGHTA and CDR2 FQGTGA. V dropped 0 bases and J dropped 7 bases, with 7 bases sitting between them. This CDR3 is 13 amino acids long.

The chain carries TRBV5-4 and TRBJ1-1; possibly TRBD1 for D (6 bases). The CDR3 sequence is 15 residues long. V gave up 4 bases and J gave up 5 bases, with 18 bases separating them. Germline-derived CDR1 and CDR2 are SGHNT and YYREEE (reference sequence). CDR3 amino acids: CASSPTTGLATEAFF. The CDR3 nucleotides read TGTGCCAGCAGCCCAACCACAGGGCTCGCTACTGAAGCTTTCTTT.

The chain uses TRBV25-1 and TRBJ2-1; 13 bases are a match to TRBD2. This CDR3 is built from 15 residues. From germline, CDR1 is MGHDK and CDR2 SYGVNS. V lost 6 bases to trimming and J lost 9 bases; unmatched junction nucleotides: 8. The CDR3 region has the DNA TGTGCCAGCAGGACTAGCGGGAGGAGTCTGGTTGAGCAGTTCTTC. Its protein product is CASRTSGRSLVEQFF.

This clone was recorded once. The chain has TRBV6-6 and TRBJ1-2; D is possibly TRBD1 (5 bases). V was shortened by 2 bases and J by 4 bases, with 11 bases between the two germline ends. The germline CDR1 and CDR2 sequences are MNHNY and SVGAGI (reference sequence). The CDR3 covers 14 residues. CDR3 loop: CASSYAEGPYGYTF. As DNA, the CDR3 is TGTGCCAGCAGTTACGCAGAGGGACCCTATGGCTACACCTTC.